Listed here are 24 T cell receptor beta chains from one sample, sequenced in a study of T cell repertoires in cytomegalovirus infection. No antigen is known for these receptors. TCRdb analysed the reads with MiXCR anew, one entry per CDR3 protein. The sample holds hundreds of thousands of distinct CDR3 sequences; 25% to 35% are singletons and the top ten take 20%. The input for sequencing was cultured PBMCs, taken from culture after CMV antigen stimulation. The receptors were gathered from a human donor in good health (CMV status not recorded). Some clones in this sample may be carry-over from other donors' samples.

This chain uses TRBV20-1 with TRBJ2-5; 8 nucleotides match TRBD2. Germline lookup yields CDR1 DFQATT and CDR2 SNEGSKA (reference sequence). This CDR3 is 13 amino acids long. J gave up 5 bases and V 6 bases, and 8 bases lay outside the gene matches. As DNA, the CDR3 is TGCAGTGCCGCTCTAGCGGGCGGGGAGACCCAGTACTTC. This sequence encodes CSAALAGGETQYF.

V gene TRBV7-9 combines with J gene TRBJ2-5, with D possibly TRBD2 on 6 matching bases. The CDR3 runs 14 residues. CDR1 is SEHNR, CDR2 FQNEAQ, per germline (reference sequence). Trimming stripped 1 base from V and 5 bases from J, with 11 bases between. This CDR3 reads CASSLGLGWETQYF. CDR3 bases: TGTGCCAGCAGCTTAGGACTAGGGTGGGAGACCCAGTACTTC.

This chain connects TRBV4-2 to TRBJ2-1, with 8 nucleotides matching TRBD1. The CDR3 totals 17 residues. Germline V gene lookup returns CDR1 LGHNA and CDR2 YNFKEQ. J was trimmed by 2 bases and V by 0 bases; bases with no gene match: 6. The CDR3 reads CASSQEGSGGAYNEQFF. Here the CDR3 DNA reads TGTGCCAGCAGCCAAGAAGGCTCAGGGGGCGCCTACAATGAGCAGTTCTTC.

The chain combines TRBV5-1 with TRBJ1-2; TRBD1 matches at 7 bases. V trimming: 3 bases; J trimming: 0 bases; junction bases outside the gene matches: 5. The CDR3 sequence is 15 residues long. Germline V CDR1 and CDR2: SGHRS, YFSETQ. The CDR3 region has the DNA TGCGCCAGCAGCTCCGGGACAGCTTCTAACTATGGCTACACCTTC. Protein: CASSSGTASNYGYTF.

The rearrangement joins TRBV7-6 to TRBJ2-7, with D possibly matching TRBD1 (6 bases). V was pared by 4 bases and J by 0 bases, with 13 bases between. CDR3 size: 15 residues. The germline V gene has CDR1 SGHVS and CDR2 FNYEAQ. The CDR3 region is CASSSGHRSSYEQYF. The CDR3 DNA reads as TGTGCCAGCAGCTCGGGACATAGGAGCTCCTACGAGCAGTACTTC.

This clonotype was observed at least ten times. This chain connects TRBV7-8 to TRBJ2-5; D is possibly TRBD2 (7 bases). Between the trimmed V and J ends, which lost 2 bases and 5 bases, there was a span of 9 bases. Germline assignment: CDR1 SGHVS and CDR2 FQNEAQ. There are 13 residues in the CDR3. Here the CDR3 DNA reads TGTGCCAGCAGCTTAAGGGGGGGGGAGACCCAGTACTTC. Its translation: CASSLRGGETQYF. Supplemented by reference TRBV7-8 and TRBJ2-5, the full variable domain reads GAGVSQSPRYKVAKRGQDVALRCDPISGHVSLFWYQQALGQGPEFLTYFQNEAQLDKSGLPSDRFFAERPEGSVSTLKIQRTQQEDSAVYLCASSLRGGETQYFGPGTRLLVL.

There are a few counts of this clonotype. The chain uses TRBV19 and TRBJ2-4, with D maybe TRBD2 (6 bases). This CDR3 has 14 amino acids. V lost 5 bases and J lost 8, with 16 bases in between. Germline V CDR1 and CDR2: LNHDA, SQIVND (reference sequence). The CDR3 coding sequence is TGTGCCAGTAGTGCCCTTACGGGAGAGGACATTCAGTACTTC. Its translation is CASSALTGEDIQYF.

This clonotype was detected a few times. V usage is TRBV10-3 and J usage is TRBJ2-3, with a possible D match to TRBD2 (6 bases). CDR1 and CDR2 (germline): ENHRY, SYGVKD. There are 15 residues in the CDR3. Trimming left V 3 bases short and J 5 bases short, with 15 bases between. CDR3 DNA: TGTGCCATCAGTGACCGCGGAGGGACCGTAGATACGCAGTATTTT. Residues: CAISDRGGTVDTQYF.

The chain couples TRBV7-3 to TRBJ2-1; 15 bases map to TRBD2. Germline assignment: CDR1 SGHTA and CDR2 FQGTGA. The CDR3 sequence is 16 residues long. The ends lost 2 bases at V and 8 bases at J; junction bases unmatched: 4. The CDR3 is CASSLGLAGGQDEQFF. Here the CDR3 DNA reads TGTGCCAGCAGCTTAGGACTAGCGGGGGGGCAAGATGAGCAGTTCTTC. The complete variable domain, with remaining parts taken from reference TRBV7-3 and TRBJ2-1, reads GAGVSQTPSNKVTEKGKYVELRCDPISGHTALYWYRQSLGQGPEFLIYFQGTGAADDSGLPNDRFFAVRPEGSVSTLKIQRTERGDSAVYLCASSLGLAGGQDEQFFGPGTRLTVL.

This chain links TRBV12-3 or TRBV12-4 with TRBJ2-7; 10 positions agree with TRBD2. V shed 2 bases and J 6 bases; nucleotides not matched to a gene: 10. The CDR3 extends over 16 amino acids. CDR3 nucleotide sequence: TGTGCCAGCAGTTTATCCCTAGCGGGAGCTCTAGTCGAGCAGTACTTC. Encoded protein: CASSLSLAGALVEQYF.

This clonotype showed up just a few times. The gene calls are TRBV29-1 and TRBJ2-4; TRBD1 is a possible D gene (6 bases). Germline CDR1 and CDR2: SQVTM and ANQGSEA. Trimming cost V 4 bases and J 8 bases, with 15 bases left between them. The CDR3 totals 13 residues. The CDR3 bases are TGCAGCGTTGGGGGACAACTCCAGGACATTCAGTACTTC. This encodes CSVGGQLQDIQYF. Full variable domain (remainder filled in from reference TRBV29-1 and TRBJ2-4): SAVISQKPSRDICQRGTSLTIQCQVDSQVTMMFWYRQQPGQSLTLIATANQGSEATYESGFVIDKFPISRPNLTFSTLTVSNMSPEDSSIYLCSVGGQLQDIQYFGAGTRLSVL.

The genes are TRBV5-6 and TRBJ2-7; D is undetermined. Trimming removed 1 base at V and 0 bases at J, with 11 bases between. The CDR3 contains 15 residues. The germline gives CDR1 SGHDT, CDR2 YYEEEE. The CDR3 here is CASSLQARGSYEQYF. CDR3 coding DNA: TGTGCCAGCAGCTTGCAGGCCCGTGGCTCCTACGAGCAGTACTTC.

In its sample, this clonotype was seen a few times. This chain links TRBV6-4 with TRBJ1-1, with a possible D match to TRBD1 (5 bases). V was cut by 4 bases and J by 7 bases, with 16 bases left in between. CDR1 and CDR2 (germline): MRHNA, SNTAGT. There are 14 residues in the CDR3. CDR3 residues: CASSARGVAREAFF. For the CDR3, the DNA is TGTGCCAGCAGTGCCCGGGGGGTCGCCCGTGAAGCTTTCTTT.

The gene calls are TRBV25-1 and TRBJ2-2; 7 bases are a match to TRBD1. The ends lost 7 bases at V and 7 bases at J; junction bases unmatched: 9. The CDR3 is 14 amino acids. Germline V gene lookup returns CDR1 MGHDK and CDR2 SYGVNS. The CDR3 loop is CASIDQGDVGELFF. The CDR3 DNA is TGTGCCAGCATTGATCAGGGGGATGTCGGGGAGCTGTTTTTT.

The chain has TRBV12-3 or TRBV12-4 and TRBJ2-1; TRBD2 matches 10 bases. V gave up 9 bases and J gave up 0 bases; unmatched junction bases: 14. CDR3 size: 18 residues. CDR3 in DNA: TGTGCCAGGCCCCCAAGCTATGCTAGCGGGAGCTCCTACAATGAGCAGTTCTTC. Residues: CARPPSYASGSSYNEQFF.

The chain employs TRBV10-3 and TRBJ1-4, with D unclear. V was trimmed by 4 bases and J by 4 bases, leaving 7 bases between them. Germline CDR1 is ENHRY and CDR2 is SYGVKD. CDR3 length: 13 residues. For the CDR3, the DNA is TGTGCCATCAGTGGAGGCAATAATGAAAAACTGTTTTTT. This encodes CAISGGNNEKLFF.

With respect to this clonotype: Because it lacks the conserved phenylalanine or tryptophan at the end, this CDR3 is likely a read error. The genes are TRBV4-2 and TRBJ2-6; D possibly corresponds to TRBD2 (5 bases). CDR3 length: 17 residues. Trimming took off 1 base at V and 1 base at J, with 11 bases between the two ends. Germline V gene sequence: CDR1 LGHNA, CDR2 YNFKEQ. DNA for the CDR3: TGTGCCAGCAGCCAAGGCGAGGAGGCTTCTGGGGCCAACGTCCTGACTCTC. It translates to CASSQGEEASGANVLTL.

The rearrangement uses TRBV7-9 and TRBJ2-1; D may be TRBD2 (6 bases). Germline values: CDR1 SEHNR, CDR2 FQNEAQ (reference sequence). This CDR3 spans 15 amino acids. V was cut by 0 bases and J by 5 bases, with 11 bases left in between. CDR3 DNA sequence: TGTGCCAGCAGCTTAGCAGGGAGGCAAGACAATGAGCAGTTCTTC. This sequence encodes CASSLAGRQDNEQFF.

This clonotype was counted only a few times. The chain is built from TRBV7-2 and TRBJ2-7, with 7 bases lining up with TRBD1. Trimming removed 5 bases from V and 5 bases from J; junction bases left unmatched: 9. The CDR3 runs 14 residues. In germline, CDR1 is SGHTA, CDR2 FQGNSA. The CDR3 loop reads CASSLGQRRHEQYF. DNA for the CDR3: TGTGCCAGCAGCCTGGGACAGCGCCGACACGAGCAGTACTTC.

This chain links TRBV10-3 with TRBJ2-7; tentatively, D is TRBD1 (6 bases). The CDR3 consists of 14 residues. Germline V CDR1 and CDR2: ENHRY, SYGVKD. Trimming shortened V by 3 bases and J by 7 bases, and 16 bases separated the two germline ends. The CDR3 region has the DNA TGTGCCATCAGTGAAGGGCAGGGGAGTCAAGAGCAGTACTTC. Its protein is CAISEGQGSQEQYF.

The genes are TRBV7-2 and TRBJ1-3; D is unclear. Germline V lookup: CDR1 SGHTA, CDR2 FQGNSA. Trimming stripped 0 bases from V and 2 bases from J, with 8 bases between. The CDR3 extends over 15 amino acids. The DNA for the CDR3 is TGTGCCAGCAGCTTAGCGACTGGTACTGGAAACACCATATATTTT. It specifies CASSLATGTGNTIYF.

The rearrangement uses TRBV4-2 and TRBJ1-4, with a possible D match to TRBD1 (5 bases). Germline V CDR1 and CDR2: LGHNA, YNFKEQ. There are 15 residues in the CDR3. Trimming left V 2 bases short and J 8 bases short, with 15 bases between. CDR3 in DNA: TGTGCCAGCAGCCAAAAGGCAGGGCCAAGCGAAAAACTGTTTTTT. Encoded protein: CASSQKAGPSEKLFF.

J is TRBJ1-1 and V is TRBV12-3 or TRBV12-4; D may be TRBD1 (6 bases). This CDR3 contains 14 residues. The germline V and J ends were trimmed by 3 bases and 6 bases, with 14 bases remaining between them. The CDR3 DNA follows: TGTGCCAGCAGTTTCTTTGAAGGGGGTTCTGAAGCTTTCTTT. Its translation is CASSFFEGGSEAFF.

This clonotype came up many times. V gene TRBV25-1 combines with J gene TRBJ1-1; D remains unclear. Germline V gene data show CDR1 as MGHDK and CDR2 as SYGVNS. V lost 7 bases and J 1 base, leaving 7 bases between the germline ends. The CDR3 is made up of 12 amino acids. CDR3 DNA: TGTGCCAGCATGGAGGGGAACACTGAAGCTTTCTTT. The encoded protein is CASMEGNTEAFF.